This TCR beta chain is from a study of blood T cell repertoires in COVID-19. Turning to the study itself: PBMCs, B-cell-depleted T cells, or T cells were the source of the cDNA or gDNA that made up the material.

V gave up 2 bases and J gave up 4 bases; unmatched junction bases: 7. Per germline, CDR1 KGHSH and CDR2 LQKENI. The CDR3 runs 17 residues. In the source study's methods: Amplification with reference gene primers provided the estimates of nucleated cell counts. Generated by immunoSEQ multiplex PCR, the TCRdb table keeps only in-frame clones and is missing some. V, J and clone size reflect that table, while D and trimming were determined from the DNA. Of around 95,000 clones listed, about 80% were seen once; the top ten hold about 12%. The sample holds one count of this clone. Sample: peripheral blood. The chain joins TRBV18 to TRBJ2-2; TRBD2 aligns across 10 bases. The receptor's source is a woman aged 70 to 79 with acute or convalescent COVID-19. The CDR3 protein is CASSPVSSGGATGELFF. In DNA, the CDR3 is TGTGCCAGCTCACCAGTTTCTAGCGGGGGTGCCACCGGGGAGCTGTTTTTT. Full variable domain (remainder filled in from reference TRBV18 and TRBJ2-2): NAGVMQNPRHLVRRRGQEARLRCSPMKGHSHVYWYRQLPEEGLKFMVYLQKENIIDESGMPKERFSAEFPKEGPSILRIQQVVRGDSAAYFCASSPVSSGGATGELFFGEGSRLTVL.